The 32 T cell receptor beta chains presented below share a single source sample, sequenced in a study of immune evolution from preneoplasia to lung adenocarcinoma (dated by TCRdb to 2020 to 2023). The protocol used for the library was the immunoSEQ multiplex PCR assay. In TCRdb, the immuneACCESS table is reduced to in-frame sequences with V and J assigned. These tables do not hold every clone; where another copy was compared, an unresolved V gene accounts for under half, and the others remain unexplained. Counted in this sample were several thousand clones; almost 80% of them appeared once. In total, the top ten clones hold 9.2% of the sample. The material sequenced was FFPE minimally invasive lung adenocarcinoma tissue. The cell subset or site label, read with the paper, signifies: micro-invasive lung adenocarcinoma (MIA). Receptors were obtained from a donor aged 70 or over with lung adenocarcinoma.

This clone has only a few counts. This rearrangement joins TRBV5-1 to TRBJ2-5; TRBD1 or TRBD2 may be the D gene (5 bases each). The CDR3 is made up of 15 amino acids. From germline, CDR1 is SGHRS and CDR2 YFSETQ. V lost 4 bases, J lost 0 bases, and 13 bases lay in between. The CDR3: CASSTQVGDQETQYF. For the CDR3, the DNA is TGCGCCAGCAGCACCCAAGTGGGGGACCAAGAGACCCAGTACTTC.

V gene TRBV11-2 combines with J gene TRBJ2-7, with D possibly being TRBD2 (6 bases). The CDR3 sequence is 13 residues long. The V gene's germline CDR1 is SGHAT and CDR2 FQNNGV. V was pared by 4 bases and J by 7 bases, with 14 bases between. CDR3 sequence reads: CASSSWRAGEQYF. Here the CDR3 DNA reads TGTGCCAGCAGCTCATGGAGGGCGGGGGAGCAGTACTTC.

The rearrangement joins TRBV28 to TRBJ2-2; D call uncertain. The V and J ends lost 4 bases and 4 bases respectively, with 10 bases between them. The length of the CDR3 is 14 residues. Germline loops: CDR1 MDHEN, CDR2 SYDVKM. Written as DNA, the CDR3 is TGTGCCAGCAGTTCCGATCTATCCACCGGGGAGCTGTTTTTT. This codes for CASSSDLSTGELFF.

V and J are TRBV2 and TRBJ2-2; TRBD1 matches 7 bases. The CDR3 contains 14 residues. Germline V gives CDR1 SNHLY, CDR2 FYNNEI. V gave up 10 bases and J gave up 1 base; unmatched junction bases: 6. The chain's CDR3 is CAISRTGNTGELFF. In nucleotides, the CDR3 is TGTGCCATCTCCCGGACAGGGAACACCGGGGAGCTGTTTTTT.

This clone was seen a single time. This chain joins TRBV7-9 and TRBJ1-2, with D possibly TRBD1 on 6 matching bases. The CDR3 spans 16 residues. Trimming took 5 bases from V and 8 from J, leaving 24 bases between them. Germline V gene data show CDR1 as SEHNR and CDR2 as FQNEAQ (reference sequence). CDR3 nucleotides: TGTGCCAGCAGCCACCTTCGGGCGGGGGACATCGGAGGCTACACCTTC. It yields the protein CASSHLRAGDIGGYTF.

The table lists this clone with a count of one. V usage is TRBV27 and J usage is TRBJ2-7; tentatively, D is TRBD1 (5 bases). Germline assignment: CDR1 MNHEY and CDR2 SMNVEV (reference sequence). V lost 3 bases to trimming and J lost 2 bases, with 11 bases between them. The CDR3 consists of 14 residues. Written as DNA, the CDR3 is TGTGCCAGCAGTTTGTCAAGGGGCGCCTACGAGCAGTACTTC. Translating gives CASSLSRGAYEQYF.

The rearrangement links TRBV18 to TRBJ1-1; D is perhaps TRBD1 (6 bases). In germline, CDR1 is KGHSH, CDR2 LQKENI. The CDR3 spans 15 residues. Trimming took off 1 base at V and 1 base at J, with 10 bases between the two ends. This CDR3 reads CASSPRSQGNTEAFF. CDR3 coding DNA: TGTGCCAGCTCACCACGCTCACAGGGGAACACTGAAGCTTTCTTT.

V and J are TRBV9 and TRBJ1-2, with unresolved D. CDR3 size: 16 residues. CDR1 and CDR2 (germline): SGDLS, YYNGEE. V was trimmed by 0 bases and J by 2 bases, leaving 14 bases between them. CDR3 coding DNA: TGTGCCAGCAGCGTAGAATGGGGAGGCTTAAACTATGGCTACACCTTC. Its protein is CASSVEWGGLNYGYTF.

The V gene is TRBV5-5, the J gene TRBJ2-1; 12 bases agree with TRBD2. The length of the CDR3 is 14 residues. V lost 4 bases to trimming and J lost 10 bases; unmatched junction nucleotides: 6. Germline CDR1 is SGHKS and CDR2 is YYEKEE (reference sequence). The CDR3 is CASSRLAGAPEQFF. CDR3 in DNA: TGTGCCAGCAGCCGACTAGCGGGAGCCCCAGAGCAGTTCTTC.

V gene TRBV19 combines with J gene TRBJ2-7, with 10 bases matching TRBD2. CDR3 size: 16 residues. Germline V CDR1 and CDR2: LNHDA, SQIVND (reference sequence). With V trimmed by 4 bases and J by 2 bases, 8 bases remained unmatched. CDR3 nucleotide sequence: TGTGCCAGTAGTAGAAGCCTAGCGGGAGCTACCTACGAGCAGTACTTC. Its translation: CASSRSLAGATYEQYF.

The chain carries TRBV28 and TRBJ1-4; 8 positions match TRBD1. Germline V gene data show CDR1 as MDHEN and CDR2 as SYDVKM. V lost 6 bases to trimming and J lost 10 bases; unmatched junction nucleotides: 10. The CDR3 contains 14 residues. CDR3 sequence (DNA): TGTGCCAGCAGAAGCCAGGGGGCCCCTATAAAACTGTTTTTT. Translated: CASRSQGAPIKLFF.

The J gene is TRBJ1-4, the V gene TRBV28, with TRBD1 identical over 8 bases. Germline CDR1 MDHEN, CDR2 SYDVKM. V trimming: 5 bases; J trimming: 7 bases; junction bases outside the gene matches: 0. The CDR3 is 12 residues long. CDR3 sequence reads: CASSGQGEKLFF. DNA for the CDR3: TGTGCCAGCAGTGGACAGGGTGAAAAACTGTTTTTT.

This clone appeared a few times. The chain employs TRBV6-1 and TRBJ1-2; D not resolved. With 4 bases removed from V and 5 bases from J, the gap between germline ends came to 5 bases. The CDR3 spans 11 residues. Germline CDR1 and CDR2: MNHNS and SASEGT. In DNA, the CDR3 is TGTGCCAGCAGTGCCATGTATGGCTACACCTTC. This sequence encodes CASSAMYGYTF.

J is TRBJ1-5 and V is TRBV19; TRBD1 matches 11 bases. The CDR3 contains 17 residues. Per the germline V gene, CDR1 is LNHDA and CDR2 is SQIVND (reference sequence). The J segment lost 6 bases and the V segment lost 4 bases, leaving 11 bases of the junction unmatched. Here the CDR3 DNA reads TGTGCCAGTAGTAAAGGACAGGGGGCCAGGAGGCGTCAGCCCCAGCATTTT. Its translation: CASSKGQGARRRQPQHF. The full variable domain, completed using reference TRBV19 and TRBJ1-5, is DGGITQSPKYLFRKEGQNVTLSCEQNLNHDAMYWYRQDPGQGLRLIYYSQIVNDFQKGDIAEGYSVSREKKESFPLTVTSAQKNPTAFYLCASSKGQGARRRQPQHFGDGTRLSIL.

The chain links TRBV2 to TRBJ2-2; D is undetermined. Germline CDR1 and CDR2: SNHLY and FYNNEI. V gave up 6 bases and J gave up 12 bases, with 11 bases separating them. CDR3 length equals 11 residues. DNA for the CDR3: TGTGCCAGCAGCAACAGCGCTAAGCTGTTTTTT. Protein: CASSNSAKLFF. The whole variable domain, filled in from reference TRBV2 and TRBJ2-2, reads EPEVTQTPSHQVTQMGQEVILRCVPISNHLYFYWYRQILGQKVEFLVSFYNNEISEKSEIFDDQFSVERPDGSNFTLKIRSTKLEDSAMYFCASSNSAKLFFGEGSRLTVL.

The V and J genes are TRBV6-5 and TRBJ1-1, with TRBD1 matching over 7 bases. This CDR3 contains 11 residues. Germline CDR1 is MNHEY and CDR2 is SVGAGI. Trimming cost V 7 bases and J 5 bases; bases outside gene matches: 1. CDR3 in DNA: TGTGCCAGCACCAGGGGGACTGAAGCTTTCTTT. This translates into CASTRGTEAFF.

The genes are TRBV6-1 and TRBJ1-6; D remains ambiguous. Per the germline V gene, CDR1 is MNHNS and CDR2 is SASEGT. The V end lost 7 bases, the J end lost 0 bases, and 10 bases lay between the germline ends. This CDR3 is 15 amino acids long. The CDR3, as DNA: TGTGCCAGCACTAGGACTAGCTCCTATAATTCACCCCTCCACTTT. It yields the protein CASTRTSSYNSPLHF.

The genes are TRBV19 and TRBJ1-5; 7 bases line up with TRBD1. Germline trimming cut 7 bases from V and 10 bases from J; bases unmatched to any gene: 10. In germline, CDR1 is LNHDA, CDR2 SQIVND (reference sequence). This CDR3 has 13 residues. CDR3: CASTRGTASPQHF. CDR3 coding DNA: TGTGCCAGTACCCGGGGGACAGCCTCACCCCAGCATTTT.

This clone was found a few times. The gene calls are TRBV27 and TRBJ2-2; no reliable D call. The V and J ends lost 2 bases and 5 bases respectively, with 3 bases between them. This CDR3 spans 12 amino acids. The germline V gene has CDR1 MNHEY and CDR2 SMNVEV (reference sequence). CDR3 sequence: CASSLGTGELFF. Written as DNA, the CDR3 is TGTGCCAGCAGTTTAGGAACCGGGGAGCTGTTTTTT.

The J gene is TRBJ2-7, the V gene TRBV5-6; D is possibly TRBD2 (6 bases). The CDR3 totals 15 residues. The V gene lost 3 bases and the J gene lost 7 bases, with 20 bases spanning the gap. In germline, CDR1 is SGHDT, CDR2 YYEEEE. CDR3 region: CASSSTGTGRWEQYF. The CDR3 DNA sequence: TGTGCCAGCAGCTCCACCGGGACTGGGAGGTGGGAGCAGTACTTC.

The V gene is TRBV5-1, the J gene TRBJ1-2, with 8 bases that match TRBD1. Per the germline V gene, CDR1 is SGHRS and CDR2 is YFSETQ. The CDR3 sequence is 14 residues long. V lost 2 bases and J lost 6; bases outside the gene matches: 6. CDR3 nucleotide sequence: TGCGCCAGCAGCTTCGGGACAGGCTCAAATGGCTACACCTTC. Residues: CASSFGTGSNGYTF.

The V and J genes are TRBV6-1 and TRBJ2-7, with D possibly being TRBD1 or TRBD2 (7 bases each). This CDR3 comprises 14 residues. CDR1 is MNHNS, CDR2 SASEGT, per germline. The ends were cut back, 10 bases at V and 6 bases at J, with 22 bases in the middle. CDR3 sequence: CAISTGEGAGEQYF. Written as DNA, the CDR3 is TGTGCCATCTCAACAGGGGAGGGAGCGGGCGAGCAGTACTTC.

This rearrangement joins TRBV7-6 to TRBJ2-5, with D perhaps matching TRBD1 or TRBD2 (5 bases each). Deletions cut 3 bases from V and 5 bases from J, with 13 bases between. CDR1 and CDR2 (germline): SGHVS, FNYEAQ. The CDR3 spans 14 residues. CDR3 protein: CASSLPGTTETQYF. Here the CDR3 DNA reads TGTGCCAGCAGCTTGCCTGGGACCACGGAGACCCAGTACTTC.

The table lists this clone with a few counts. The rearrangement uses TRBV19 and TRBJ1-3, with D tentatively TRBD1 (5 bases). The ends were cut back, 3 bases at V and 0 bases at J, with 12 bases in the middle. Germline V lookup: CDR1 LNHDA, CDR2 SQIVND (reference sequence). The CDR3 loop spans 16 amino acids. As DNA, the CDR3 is TGTGCCAGTAGTATTCGGAGGGGATCCTCTGGAAACACCATATATTTT. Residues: CASSIRRGSSGNTIYF.

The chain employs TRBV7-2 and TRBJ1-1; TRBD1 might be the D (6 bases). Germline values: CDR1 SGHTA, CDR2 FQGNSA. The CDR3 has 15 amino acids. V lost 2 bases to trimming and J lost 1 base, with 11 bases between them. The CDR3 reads CASSLTGSENTEAFF. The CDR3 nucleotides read TGTGCCAGCAGCTTAACAGGGTCGGAGAACACTGAAGCTTTCTTT.

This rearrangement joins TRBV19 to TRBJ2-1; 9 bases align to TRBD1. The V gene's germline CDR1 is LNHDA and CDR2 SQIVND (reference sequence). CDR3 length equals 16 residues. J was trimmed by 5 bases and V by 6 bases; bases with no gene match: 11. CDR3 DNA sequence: TGTGCCAGTAGCCCCCTGGGGACAGGGAACGACAATGAGCAGTTCTTC. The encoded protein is CASSPLGTGNDNEQFF.

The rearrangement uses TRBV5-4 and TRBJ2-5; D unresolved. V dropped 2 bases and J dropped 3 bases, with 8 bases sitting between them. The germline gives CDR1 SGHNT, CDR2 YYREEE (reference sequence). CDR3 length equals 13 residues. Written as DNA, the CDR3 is TGTGCCAGCAGCTTAGGACGGAAAGAGACCCAGTACTTC. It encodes CASSLGRKETQYF.

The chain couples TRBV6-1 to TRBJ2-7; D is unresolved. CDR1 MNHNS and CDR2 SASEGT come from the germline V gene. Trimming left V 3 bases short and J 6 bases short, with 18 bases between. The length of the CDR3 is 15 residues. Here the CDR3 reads CASSDIGSKAIEQYF. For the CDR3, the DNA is TGTGCCAGCAGTGATATAGGGTCAAAGGCTATCGAGCAGTACTTC.

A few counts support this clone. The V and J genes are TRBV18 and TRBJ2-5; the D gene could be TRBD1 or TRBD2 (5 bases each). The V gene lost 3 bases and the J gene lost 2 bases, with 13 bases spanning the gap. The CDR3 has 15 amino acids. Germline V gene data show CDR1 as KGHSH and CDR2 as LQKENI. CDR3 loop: CASSPVGVRQETQYF. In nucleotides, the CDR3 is TGTGCCAGCTCACCCGTGGGGGTTCGGCAAGAGACCCAGTACTTC.

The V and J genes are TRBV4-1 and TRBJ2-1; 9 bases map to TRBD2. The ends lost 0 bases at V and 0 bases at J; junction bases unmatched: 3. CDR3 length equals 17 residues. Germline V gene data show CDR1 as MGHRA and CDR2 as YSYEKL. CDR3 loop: CASSQDWTSASYNEQFF. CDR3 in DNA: TGCGCCAGCAGCCAAGACTGGACTAGCGCCTCCTACAATGAGCAGTTCTTC.

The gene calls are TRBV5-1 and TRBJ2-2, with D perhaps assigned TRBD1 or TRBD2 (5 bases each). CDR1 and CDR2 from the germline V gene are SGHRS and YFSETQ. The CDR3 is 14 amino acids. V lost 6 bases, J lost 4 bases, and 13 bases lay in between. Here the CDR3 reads CASTSAGGTGELFF. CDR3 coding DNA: TGCGCCAGCACTTCCGCTGGGGGCACCGGGGAGCTGTTTTTT. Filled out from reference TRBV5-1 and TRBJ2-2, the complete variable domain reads KAGVTQTPRYLIKTRGQQVTLSCSPISGHRSVSWYQQTPGQGLQFLFEYFSETQRNKGNFPGRFSGRQFSNSRSEMNVSTLELGDSALYLCASTSAGGTGELFFGEGSRLTVL.

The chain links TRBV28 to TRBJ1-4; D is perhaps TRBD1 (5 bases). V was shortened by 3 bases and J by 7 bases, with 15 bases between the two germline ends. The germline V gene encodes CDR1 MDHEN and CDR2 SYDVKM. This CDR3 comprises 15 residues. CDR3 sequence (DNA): TGTGCCAGCAGTTTCCGGGCAGGGCTAGCTGAAAAACTGTTTTTT. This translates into CASSFRAGLAEKLFF.